These T cell receptor beta chains were read from a single sample in a study of shared clonotypes between healthy human individuals. Assay: immunoSEQ multiplex PCR; the TCRdb copy retains only in-frame clones and omits some. The table includes 900,000 to 1,200,000 clones, around 78% detected once. Specimen: memory CD4+ T cells from PBMCs. These TCRs come from a man aged 18 to 30 in good health. Some clones in this sample may be carry-over from other donors' samples. The CDR3 runs from the conserved cysteine through the conserved F or W. The D gene is left open where the match is weak. Clone size appears in some rows only: once, few, many, or a class for an expanded clone.

>-|-|TRBV29-1|TRBJ1-5
CSASNQPQHF
TGCAGTGCCTCCAATCAGCCCCAGCATTTT
>TRBD2|-|TRBV9|TRBJ2-3
CASSVVAGGWADTQYF
TGTGCCAGCAGCGTGGTAGCGGGAGGATGGGCAGATACGCAGTATTTT
>-|-|TRBV6-1|TRBJ1-5
CAAYPGQASNQPQHF
TGTGCCGCTTATCCGGGGCAAGCGAGCAATCAGCCCCAGCATTTT
>-|-|TRBV5-4|TRBJ1-1
CASSLDSGRGTEAFF
TGTGCCAGCAGCTTGGATTCGGGCCGGGGCACTGAAGCTTTCTTT
>TRBD1|once|TRBV5-1|TRBJ2-7
CASSWGRSDRVEQYF
TGCGCCAGCAGCTGGGGGCGCAGTGACAGGGTCGAGCAGTACTTC
>TRBD1|-|TRBV10-3|TRBJ1-2
CAISAQKSGTAYGYTF
TGTGCCATCAGTGCCCAAAAGTCCGGGACAGCCTATGGCTACACCTTC
>TRBD1|-|TRBV27|TRBJ2-6
CASSSTGQPTRVLTF
TGTGCCAGCAGTTCCACGGGACAGCCCACCAGGGTCCTGACTTTC
>TRBD1|-|TRBV28|TRBJ1-2
CASSSRDSSTYTF
TGTGCCAGCAGTTCTCGGGACAGCTCAACGTACACCTTC
>TRBD2|-|TRBV10-3|TRBJ2-1
CASSGLAEQFF
TGTGCCAGCTCGGGACTAGCGGAGCAGTTCTTC
>-|-|TRBV2|TRBJ2-2
CASSESGPNTGELFF
TGTGCCAGCAGTGAAAGCGGGCCGAACACCGGGGAGCTGTTTTTT
>TRBD2|-|TRBV10-1|TRBJ2-2
CATKTAGVAGATGELFF
TGCGCCACCAAAACTGCAGGGGTAGCGGGGGCAACCGGGGAGCTGTTTTTT
>TRBD1|-|TRBV7-9|TRBJ1-6
CASRGPGQGDSPLHF
TGTGCCAGCAGAGGGCCGGGACAGGGGGACTCACCCCTCCACTTT
>TRBD1|-|TRBV6-6|TRBJ2-7
CASSYGQGHEQYF
TGTGCCAGCAGTTACGGACAGGGACACGAGCAGTACTTC
>-|-|TRBV7-2|TRBJ2-2
CASSFTGVRLTGELFF
TGTGCCAGCAGTTTCACGGGAGTAAGGCTAACCGGGGAGCTGTTTTTT
>-|-|TRBV11-3|TRBJ2-1
CASSPGPYNEQFF
TGTGCCAGCAGCCCCGGTCCATACAATGAGCAGTTCTTC
>-|once|TRBV30|TRBJ1-6
CAWSVRSGSNSPLHF
TGTGCCTGGAGTGTCAGGTCTGGGAGTAATTCACCCCTCCACTTT
>TRBD1|-|TRBV5-6|TRBJ1-1
CASSWGDRPNTEAFF
TGTGCCAGCAGCTGGGGGGACAGACCGAACACTGAAGCTTTCTTT
>TRBD1|-|TRBV28|TRBJ1-2
CASSETGTLYGYTF
TGTGCCAGCAGTGAGACAGGGACCCTCTATGGCTACACCTTC
>TRBD1|many|TRBV4-1|TRBJ2-7
CASSQRTGDEQYF
TGCGCCAGCAGCCAGAGGACAGGGGACGAGCAGTACTTC
>-|-|TRBV5-6|TRBJ1-2
CASSLKQGVPGYTF
TGTGCCAGCAGCTTAAAACAGGGAGTTCCTGGCTACACCTTC
>-|-|TRBV9|TRBJ2-1
CASSAGGHGSSYNEQFF
TGTGCCAGCAGCGCGGGGGGCCACGGGAGCTCCTACAATGAGCAGTTCTTC